What follows are 12 T cell receptor beta chains derived from one specimen sequenced in a study of CD8+CD57+ T cells in acquired aplastic anemia. CD8+CD57+ cell expansion had been shown by flow cytometry in patients chosen for sequencing. TCR beta VDJ combinations and CDR3 sequences were profiled from genomic DNA. TCRdb re-called the reads with MiXCR, one entry per CDR3 protein. The sample contains 150,000 or so distinct CDR3 sequences, roughly half of which appear only once. The material sequenced was sorted CD4+, CD8+, or CD8+CD57+ T cells (not recorded which) from PBMCs. These receptors were obtained from a human donor with aplastic anemia.

The chain has TRBV4-1 and TRBJ2-7; 8 nucleotides match TRBD2. CDR3 length: 15 residues. The trim removed 1 base at V and 0 bases at J, leaving 2 bases unmatched. Germline assignment: CDR1 MGHRA and CDR2 YSYEKL. CDR3 amino acids: CASSQASGSSYEQYF. DNA for the CDR3: TGCGCCAGCAGCCAAGCAAGCGGGAGCTCCTACGAGCAGTACTTC.

This clonotype was seen only a few times. CDR3 protein: CASSEYGTINEQFF. CDR3 bases: TGTGCCAGCAGTGAATATGGGACGATCAATGAGCAGTTCTTC. This chain uses TRBV6-1 with TRBJ2-1; TRBD1 or TRBD2 may be the D gene (5 bases each). Trimming stripped 2 bases from V and 6 bases from J, with 11 bases between. Per germline, CDR1 MNHNS and CDR2 SASEGT. The CDR3 runs to 14 residues.

The V and J genes are TRBV5-1 and TRBJ2-3; D is uncertain. This CDR3 spans 14 amino acids. The germline V and J ends were trimmed by 0 bases and 0 bases, with 5 bases remaining between them. The germline CDR1 and CDR2 sequences are SGHRS and YFSETQ. CDR3 protein: CASSLGDSTDTQYF. Here the CDR3 DNA reads TGCGCCAGCAGCTTGGGAGATAGCACAGATACGCAGTATTTT.

The chain carries TRBV20-1 and TRBJ2-1, with 15 bases matching TRBD2. V was pared by 3 bases and J by 6 bases, with 3 bases of the junction left unmatched. The CDR3 has 15 residues. The germline V gene has CDR1 DFQATT and CDR2 SNEGSKA (reference sequence). CDR3 DNA: TGCAGTGCTAGTGGACTAGCGGGGGGGCTCAATGAGCAGTTCTTC. Encoded protein: CSASGLAGGLNEQFF.

The J gene is TRBJ1-1, the V gene TRBV6-5; 10 nucleotides match TRBD1. With V trimmed by 4 bases and J by 10 bases, 3 bases remained unmatched. CDR3 length: 12 amino acids. CDR1 and CDR2 (germline): MNHEY, SVGAGI. The DNA for the CDR3 is TGTGCCAGCAGTTCCAGGACAGGGGGAGCTTTCTTT. Translated, it gives CASSSRTGGAFF.

This clonotype occurred many times. The J gene is TRBJ2-2, the V gene TRBV18, with 9 bases lining up with TRBD1. Trimming removed 8 bases from V and 5 bases from J; junction bases left unmatched: 6. This CDR3 is 14 amino acids long. From germline, CDR1 is KGHSH and CDR2 LQKENI. CDR3 nucleotides: TGTGCCAGCACCCCCGGGACAGGGACCGGGGAGCTGTTTTTT. This sequence encodes CASTPGTGTGELFF.

Of note for this clonotype: The junction differs from germline at one of its ends, possibly a read error. As DNA, the CDR3 is TGTGGCATCAGTGAGTCATCGGGTGTGGATGGGGCGGGGGAGCAGTACTTC. Residues: CGISESSGVDGAGEQYF. This chain joins TRBV10-3 and TRBJ2-7; possibly TRBD2 for D (6 bases). This CDR3 has 17 residues. Germline lookup yields CDR1 ENHRY and CDR2 SYGVKD.

This clonotype was picked up many times. The rearrangement uses TRBV6-5 and TRBJ2-5, with no clear D. The CDR3 has 14 amino acids. Germline CDR1 and CDR2: MNHEY and SVGAGI. V lost 2 bases to trimming and J lost 1 base, with 8 bases between them. CDR3 protein: CASSYEAVQETQYF. The CDR3 DNA reads as TGTGCCAGCAGTTACGAGGCAGTCCAAGAGACCCAGTACTTC.

The chain uses TRBV29-1 and TRBJ2-3; D uncertain. The CDR3 is 14 amino acids. CDR1 is SQVTM, CDR2 ANQGSEA, per germline. V was shortened by 5 bases and J by 1 base, with 13 bases between the two germline ends. CDR3 bases: TGCAGCGTTCGGAAGGGTCTGGGCACAGATACGCAGTATTTT. Translation: CSVRKGLGTDTQYF.

This clonotype occurred a few times. This chain uses TRBV4-2 with TRBJ2-3; D is tentatively TRBD1 or TRBD2 (5 bases each). The CDR3 length is 16 residues. V was cut by 1 base and J by 7 bases, with 18 bases left in between. Looked up from germline, CDR1 is LGHNA and CDR2 is YNFKEQ. Here the CDR3 DNA reads TGTGCCAGCAGCCAAGGGTTTGAGGGGCGCGAAAATACGCAGTATTTT. Translated, it gives CASSQGFEGRENTQYF.

This clonotype came up many times. The chain carries TRBV10-1 and TRBJ2-3, with no clear D. Germline V gene data show CDR1 as WNHNN and CDR2 as SYGVQD (reference sequence). The CDR3 is made up of 16 amino acids. V shed 2 bases and J shed 2 bases, with 14 bases lying between them. The DNA for the CDR3 is TGCGCCAGCAGTGAGGGTGAGACACGATCCACAGATACGCAGTATTTT. This encodes CASSEGETRSTDTQYF.

There are many counts of this clonotype. V is TRBV9 and J is TRBJ2-3; 8 positions agree with TRBD1. There are 15 residues in the CDR3. The V and J ends lost 2 bases and 3 bases, in that order; junction bases with no gene match: 5. CDR1 is SGDLS and CDR2 is YYNGEE in the germline V gene. CDR3 protein: CASSVQGAKTDTQYF. In DNA form, the CDR3 reads TGTGCCAGCAGCGTTCAGGGGGCGAAGACAGATACGCAGTATTTT.